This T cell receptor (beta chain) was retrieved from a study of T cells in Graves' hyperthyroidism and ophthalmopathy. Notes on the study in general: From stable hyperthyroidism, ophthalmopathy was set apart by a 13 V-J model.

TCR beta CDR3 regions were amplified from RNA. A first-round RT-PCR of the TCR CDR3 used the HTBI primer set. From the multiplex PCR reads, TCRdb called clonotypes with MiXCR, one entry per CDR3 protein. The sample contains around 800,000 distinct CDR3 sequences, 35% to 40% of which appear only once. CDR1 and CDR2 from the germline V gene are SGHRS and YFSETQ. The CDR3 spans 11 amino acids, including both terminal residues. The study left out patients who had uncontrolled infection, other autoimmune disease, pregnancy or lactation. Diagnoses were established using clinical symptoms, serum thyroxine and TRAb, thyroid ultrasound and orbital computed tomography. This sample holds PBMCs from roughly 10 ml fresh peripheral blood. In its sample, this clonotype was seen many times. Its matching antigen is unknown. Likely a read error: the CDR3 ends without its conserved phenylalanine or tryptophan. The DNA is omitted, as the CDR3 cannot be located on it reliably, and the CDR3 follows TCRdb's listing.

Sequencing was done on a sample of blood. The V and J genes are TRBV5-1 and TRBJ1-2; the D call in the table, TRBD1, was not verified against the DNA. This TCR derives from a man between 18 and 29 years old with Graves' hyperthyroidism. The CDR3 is CASSTYRANSI.